This entry is about one T cell receptor (beta chain). Profiled with immunoSEQ multiplex PCR; TCRdb holds only in-frame clones, not every one. The sample lists about 140,000 clones; over 80% were seen once. Those enrolled, adults aged about 18 to 89 years, came from about two dozen US areas. The data originate from a study of blood T cell repertoires in COVID-19. Study-wide context: Sites across the United States, Italy and Spain contributed samples from acute and convalescent COVID-19.

The CDR3 loop spans 15 amino acids. Per the germline V gene, CDR1 is SGHKS and CDR2 is YYEKEE (reference sequence). The junction had 7 bases not matched to a gene; V was cut back by 7 bases and J by 1 base. The chain joins TRBV5-5 to TRBJ1-5, with 8 bases identical to TRBD1. The TCR comes from a man in his sixties who had recovered from COVID-19. The sequencing input was PBMCs or T cells enriched from blood (not recorded which). The CDR3 is CASRQGRGSNQPQHF. The CDR3 nucleotides read TGTGCCAGCCGACAGGGGAGAGGGAGCAATCAGCCCCAGCATTTT.